This TCR beta chain was recovered during a study of T cell repertoires in cytomegalovirus infection. Study details: It can be stated that public TCR beta signatures indicated CMV infection as well as a matching HLA type. Overall study findings and caveats: Accumulated public TCR beta family frequency recognized individuals carrying CMV together with the relevant HLA. Within the response measured ex vivo, HLA-C-restricted CMV-specific TCR beta clonotypes were dominant.

This clonotype occurred many times. What it binds is unknown. One entry per CDR3 protein, called by TCRdb with MiXCR from the reads. The sample records nearly 650,000 distinct CDR3 sequences, roughly 26% being singletons. This receptor was identified in a human donor in good health (CMV status not recorded). Some clones in this sample may be carry-over from other donors' samples. Sequenced material: CD8+ T cells from PBMCs.

The CDR3 DNA reads TGTGCCAGCAGCTTCCCTTCCGATTACTCCTACAATGAGCAGTTCTTC. Amino acids: CASSFPSDYSYNEQFF. The chain carries TRBV7-8 and TRBJ2-1; unclear D gene. CDR3 length: 16 amino acids. V lost 3 bases to trimming and J lost 0 bases, with 12 bases between them. Looked up from germline, CDR1 is SGHVS and CDR2 is FQNEAQ.